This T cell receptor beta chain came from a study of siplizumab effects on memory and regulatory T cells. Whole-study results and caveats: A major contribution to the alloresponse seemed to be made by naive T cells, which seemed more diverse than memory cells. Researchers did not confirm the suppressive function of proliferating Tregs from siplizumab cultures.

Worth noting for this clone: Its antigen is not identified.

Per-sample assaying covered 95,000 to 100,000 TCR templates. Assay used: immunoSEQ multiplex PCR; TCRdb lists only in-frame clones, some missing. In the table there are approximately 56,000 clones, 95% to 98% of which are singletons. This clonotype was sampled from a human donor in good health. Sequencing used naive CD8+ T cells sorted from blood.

CDR3 loop: CASSLGLGAGAYEQYF. The CDR3 DNA reads TGTGCCAGCAGCTTAGGGTTGGGAGCGGGGGCGTACGAGCAGTACTTC. This chain links TRBV7-9 with TRBJ2-7; 8 nucleotides align to TRBD2. From germline, CDR1 is SEHNR and CDR2 FQNEAQ (reference sequence). The junction had 9 bases not matched to a gene; V was cut back by 1 base and J by 4 bases. CDR3 length equals 16 residues.